This T cell receptor beta chain was recorded in a study of shared clonotypes between healthy human individuals. Study-level information: Donor ages ranged 18 to 49 years: a couple of women, a few men.

Sequencing used immunoSEQ multiplex PCR; TCRdb keeps in-frame clones, though not all of them. Of some 1.5 million clones in the sample, roughly 96% were seen once. Findings and limits, study-wide: The donor pool, a small one, limited the genetic and exposure-history diversity represented.

Turning to this clone: Its antigen is currently unknown.

Germline V gives CDR1 SEHNR, CDR2 FQNEAQ (reference sequence). The CDR3 is 13 amino acids. The V end was cut by 5 bases, the J end by 3 bases, with 11 bases between. The specimen was naive CD4+ T cells sorted from blood. Subset meaning: CD45RA+ positively selected. The chain is built from TRBV7-9 and TRBJ2-7; D uncertain. This TCR was sampled from a man younger than 45 in good health. For the CDR3, the DNA is TGTGCCAGCAGCACCCCCGACGGCTACGAGCAGTACTTC. This sequence encodes CASSTPDGYEQYF.